Listed below are T cell receptor beta chains from one sample, sequenced in a study of blood T cell repertoires in COVID-19. The protocol was immunoSEQ multiplex PCR, while the TCRdb copy is restricted to in-frame clones and leaves out a portion. The repertoire holds some 170,000 clones, with approximately 80% as singletons. Sequencing used PBMCs or T cells enriched from blood (not recorded which). The receptor set was obtained from a man in his fifties who had recovered from COVID-19. Each CDR3 is given without its conserved first and last residue. Fields, in order: V gene, CDR3 protein.

>TRBV5-5
ASSLAGGNQPQH
>TRBV11-2
ASSDGLVQETQY
>TRBV14
ASSPPRYPRRRY
>TRBV7-8
ASSPALERSSPLH
>TRBV7-6
ASSLGGDRGRRSYEQY
>TRBV5-6
ASTRQGGDYGYT
>TRBV5-1
ASSPRTSGTLQETQY
>TRBV7-2
ASSLDRMNTEAF
>TRBV23-1
ASSHIQGNYGYT
>TRBV9
ASSVSGGYEQY